This TCR beta chain was sequenced for a study of blood T cell repertoires in COVID-19. Overall study context: Acute-phase and convalescent COVID-19 samples originated in the United States, Italy and Spain. T cells, B-cell-depleted T cells, or PBMCs supplied cDNA or gDNA.

The authors' processing: The authors estimated nucleated cell counts from reference gene primer amplification. The data were produced by immunoSEQ multiplex PCR, yet TCRdb's version contains in-frame clones alone and is incomplete. V and J calls plus clone size are reproduced from that table; the DNA served to infer D and trimming. The sample lists 110,000 to 150,000 clones; 80% to 85% were seen once. J was trimmed by 7 bases and V by 5 bases; bases with no gene match: 10. This CDR3 contains 14 residues. CDR1 is LNHDA, CDR2 SQIVND, per germline (reference sequence). The V gene is TRBV19, the J gene TRBJ1-1; 7 nucleotides match TRBD1. The source material was peripheral blood. This clonotype was sampled from an elderly woman with acute or convalescent COVID-19. CDR3 nucleotide sequence: TGTGCCAGTAGTTTTGAAGGGGGCGGCAGTGAAGCTTTCTTT. It translates to CASSFEGGGSEAFF.